The table lists the clone carrying this T cell receptor (beta chain) with a count of one. As to time point: pretreatment peripheral blood. These data originate in a study of PD-L1 blockade in urothelial cancer. Whole-study context: A median roughly 150,000 T cells were found in blood samples.

Clones were sequenced by immunoSEQ multiplex PCR, and TCRdb holds only the in-frame ones, with some missing. The table lists some 52,000 clones, about 68% of them singletons, with less than 5% in the top ten. Germline trimming cut 6 bases from V and 8 bases from J; bases unmatched to any gene: 7. This CDR3 is 14 amino acids long. Germline CDR1 SNHLY, CDR2 FYNNEI. V is TRBV2 and J is TRBJ1-4; 9 positions agree with TRBD1. This sample comprised PBMCs, obtained around atezolizumab (anti-PD-L1) treatment. This receptor was taken from a man between 65 and 79 years old with urothelial cancer. CDR3 residues: CASRQGASVEKLFF. The CDR3 DNA reads TGTGCCAGCAGACAGGGGGCTTCGGTCGAAAAACTGTTTTTT.